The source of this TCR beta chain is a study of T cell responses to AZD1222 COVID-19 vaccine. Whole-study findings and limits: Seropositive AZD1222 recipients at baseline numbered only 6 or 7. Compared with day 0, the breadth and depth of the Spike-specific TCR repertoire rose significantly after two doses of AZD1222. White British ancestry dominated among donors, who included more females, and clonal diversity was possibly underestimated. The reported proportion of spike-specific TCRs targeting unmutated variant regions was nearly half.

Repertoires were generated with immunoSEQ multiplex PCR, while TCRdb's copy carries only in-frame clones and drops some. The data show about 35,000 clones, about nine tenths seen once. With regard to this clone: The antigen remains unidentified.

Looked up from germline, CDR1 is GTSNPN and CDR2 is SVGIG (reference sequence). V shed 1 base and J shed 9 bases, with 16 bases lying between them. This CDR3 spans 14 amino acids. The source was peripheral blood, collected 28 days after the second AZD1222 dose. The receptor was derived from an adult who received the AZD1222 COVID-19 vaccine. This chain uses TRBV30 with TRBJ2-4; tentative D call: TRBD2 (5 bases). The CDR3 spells CAWSGVSGTLIQYF. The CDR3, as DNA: TGTGCCTGGAGTGGGGTAAGCGGTACGCTCATTCAGTACTTC.